This paragraph reports one TCR beta chain. Its target antigen remains unknown. Qualities for individual bases were not recorded, and no much larger clone is one base off. TCR cDNA was synthesized by 5'RACE template switching, which introduced a universal primer site and unique molecular identifiers. Priming of cDNA synthesis was performed from both the TCR alpha and TCR beta constant segments. Two PCR steps were used to amplify libraries, with sample barcodes and sequencing adapters being added in the second step. Sequencing of the libraries was done on either Illumina HiSeq 2500 (2x100 bp) or NovaSeq (2x150 bp). The published analysis was carried out like this. Demultiplexing of reads and collapsing into UMI consensus sequences were performed with MIGEC, and V(D)J alignment was carried out with MiXCR. Using edgeR on replicate PBMC samples, clonotypes were called vaccine-responding if FDR was below 0.01 and the log2 fold change was above 5 up to day 15. Bulk clonotypes were assigned CD4 or CD8 identity according to which sequenced CD4 or CD8 repertoire held them at higher abundance. Through fastp at Q25 and MiXCR, TCRdb rebuilt clones from the public reads, retaining in-frame beta chains. Identical CDR3 proteins give one entry, which carries the most common genes and DNA. TCRdb's processing, not the authors', yielded these V and J calls. The sample table shows roughly 500,000 distinct CDR3 sequences, and roughly 19% are seen once. The top ten clonotypes cover around 15% of the sample.

Per the publication, the treatment or condition label means: live attenuated yellow fever vaccine strain. At every blood-draw timepoint, two biological replicates of bulk PBMCs were collected. PBMCs were isolated from peripheral blood using a standard Ficoll-Paque protocol. TriZol was used to extract RNA from bulk PBMCs, CD4 and CD8 fractions, and dextramer-positive and dextramer-negative fractions. The data are from a study of T cells after yellow fever vaccination (dated by TCRdb to about 2019). About the full investigation: The SMART-Seq v4 Ultra Low Input RNA kit was used to prepare libraries from fractions with low cell numbers. Bulk PBMC replicates and cell subsets were isolated from blood drawn at multiple timepoints before and after both primary and secondary immunization. Two healthy male donors, one aged 18 to 29 and one aged 30 to 40 years, made up the cohort. To follow T-cell clones before and after primary and booster YFV17D yellow fever vaccination, bulk TCR alpha and beta repertoires were sequenced over time.

General findings and caveats noted by the study authors: A small fraction of clonotypes appeared in both the CD4 and CD8 compartments, likely as a result of convergent recombination. Only two donors were included in the study, so the extent to which the findings can be generalized is limited. After the booster, most of the clones that had expanded following primary vaccination were detected again (96% of CD4 and roughly nine tenths of CD8), which suggests that memory was broadly maintained. Computational filtering was required because FACS-sorted repertoires could contain abundant contaminating clonotypes from the bulk population. Compared with the primary T-cell response, the secondary T-cell response was weaker but faster, peaking on day 5 rather than day 15.

The sample in question was PBMCs, obtained 15 days after the yellow fever booster vaccination. The TCR originated in a young man who received the YFV17D yellow fever vaccine.

The base sequence is TGTGCCAGCAGCTTGCAGGGAGACACAGATACGCAGTATTTT. It translates to CASSLQGDTDTQYF. The sequence links TRBV5-6 to TRBJ2-3; the D gene is possibly TRBD1 or TRBD2, with 5 bases matching each. The V and J ends are trimmed by 1 base and 2 bases, leaving 8 bases between them. Per the germline V gene, SGHDT is the CDR1 and YYEEEE is the CDR2. From cysteine to phenylalanine, the CDR3 is 14 amino acids long. Here the CDR3 DNA is all that survives: 42 bases in frame from base 1.